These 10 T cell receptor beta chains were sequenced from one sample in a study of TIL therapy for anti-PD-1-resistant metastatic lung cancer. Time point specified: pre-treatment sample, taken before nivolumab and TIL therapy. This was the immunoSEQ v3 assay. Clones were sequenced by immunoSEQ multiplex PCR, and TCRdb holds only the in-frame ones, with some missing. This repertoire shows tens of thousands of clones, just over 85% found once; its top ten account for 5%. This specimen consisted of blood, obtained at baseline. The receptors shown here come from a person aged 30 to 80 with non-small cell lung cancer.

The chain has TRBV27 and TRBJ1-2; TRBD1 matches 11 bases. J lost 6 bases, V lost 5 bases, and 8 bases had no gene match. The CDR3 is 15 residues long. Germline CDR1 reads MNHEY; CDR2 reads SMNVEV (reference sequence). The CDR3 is CASSQGQGDRDGYTF. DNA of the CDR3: TGTGCCAGCAGTCAGGGACAGGGGGATCGGGATGGCTACACCTTC.

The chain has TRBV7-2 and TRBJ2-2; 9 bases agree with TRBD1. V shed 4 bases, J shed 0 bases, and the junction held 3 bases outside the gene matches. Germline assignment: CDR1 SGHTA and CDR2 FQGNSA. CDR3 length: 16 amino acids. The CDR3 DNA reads TGTGCCAGCAGCTCGCGGACAGGGGCGAACACCGGGGAGCTGTTTTTT. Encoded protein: CASSSRTGANTGELFF. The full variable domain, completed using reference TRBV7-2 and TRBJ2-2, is GAGVSQSPSNKVTEKGKDVELRCDPISGHTALYWYRQSLGQGLEFLIYFQGNSAPDKSGLPSDRFSAERTGGSVSTLTIQRTQQEDSAVYLCASSSRTGANTGELFFGEGSRLTVL.

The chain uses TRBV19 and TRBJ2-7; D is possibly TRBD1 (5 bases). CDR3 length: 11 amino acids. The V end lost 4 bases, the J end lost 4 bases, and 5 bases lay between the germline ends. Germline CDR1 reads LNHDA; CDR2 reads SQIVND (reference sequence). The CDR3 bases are TGTGCCAGTAGTAAGGGGTACGAGCAGTACTTC. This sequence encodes CASSKGYEQYF.

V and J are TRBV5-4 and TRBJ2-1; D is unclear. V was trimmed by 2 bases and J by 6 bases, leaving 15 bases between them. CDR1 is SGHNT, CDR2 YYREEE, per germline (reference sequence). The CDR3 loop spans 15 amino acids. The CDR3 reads CASSFIGPPPNEQFF. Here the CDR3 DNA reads TGTGCCAGCAGCTTTATCGGGCCTCCCCCCAATGAGCAGTTCTTC.

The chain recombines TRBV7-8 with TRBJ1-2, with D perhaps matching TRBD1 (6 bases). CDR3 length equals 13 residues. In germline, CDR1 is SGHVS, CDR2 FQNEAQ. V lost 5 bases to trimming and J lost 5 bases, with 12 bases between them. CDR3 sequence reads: CASSGRGEYGYTF. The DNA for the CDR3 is TGTGCCAGCAGCGGAAGGGGGGAATATGGCTACACCTTC.

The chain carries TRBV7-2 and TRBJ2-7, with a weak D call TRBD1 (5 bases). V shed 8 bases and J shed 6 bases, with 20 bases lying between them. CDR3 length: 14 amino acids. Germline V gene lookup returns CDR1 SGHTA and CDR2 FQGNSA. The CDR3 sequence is CASRPFDSSGEQYF. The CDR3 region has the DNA TGTGCCAGCCGCCCCTTCGACAGTTCGGGCGAGCAGTACTTC.

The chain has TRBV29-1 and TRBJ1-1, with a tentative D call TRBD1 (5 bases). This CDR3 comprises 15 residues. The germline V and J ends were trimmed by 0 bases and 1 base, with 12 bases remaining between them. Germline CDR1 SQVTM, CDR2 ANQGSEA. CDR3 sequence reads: CSVEEQGTANTEAFF. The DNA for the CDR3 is TGCAGCGTTGAAGAACAAGGGACCGCGAACACTGAAGCTTTCTTT.

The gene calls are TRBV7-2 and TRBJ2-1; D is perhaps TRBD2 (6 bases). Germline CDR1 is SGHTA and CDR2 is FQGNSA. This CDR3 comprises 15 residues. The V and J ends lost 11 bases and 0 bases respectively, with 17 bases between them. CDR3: CASLPRAGSYNEQFF. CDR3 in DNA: TGTGCCTCTTTGCCAAGAGCGGGCTCCTACAATGAGCAGTTCTTC.

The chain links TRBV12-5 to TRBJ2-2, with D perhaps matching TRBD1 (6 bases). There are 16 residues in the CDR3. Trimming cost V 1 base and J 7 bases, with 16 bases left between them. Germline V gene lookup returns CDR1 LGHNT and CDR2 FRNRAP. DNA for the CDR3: TGTGCTAGTGGTTTGGAGGGGGTAGGGGTCATCGGGGAGCTGTTTTTT. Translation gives CASGLEGVGVIGELFF. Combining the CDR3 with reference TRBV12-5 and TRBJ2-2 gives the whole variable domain DARVTQTPRHKVTEMGQEVTMRCQPILGHNTVFWYRQTMMQGLELLAYFRNRAPLDDSGMPKDRFSAEMPDATLATLKIQPSEPRDSAVYFCASGLEGVGVIGELFFGEGSRLTVL.

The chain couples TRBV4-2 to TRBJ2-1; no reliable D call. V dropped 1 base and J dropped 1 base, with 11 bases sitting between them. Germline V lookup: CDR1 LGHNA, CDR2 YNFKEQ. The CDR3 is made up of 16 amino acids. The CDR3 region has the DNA TGTGCCAGCAGCCAAGTTGTCACGGAATCCTACAATGAGCAGTTCTTC. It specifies CASSQVVTESYNEQFF.